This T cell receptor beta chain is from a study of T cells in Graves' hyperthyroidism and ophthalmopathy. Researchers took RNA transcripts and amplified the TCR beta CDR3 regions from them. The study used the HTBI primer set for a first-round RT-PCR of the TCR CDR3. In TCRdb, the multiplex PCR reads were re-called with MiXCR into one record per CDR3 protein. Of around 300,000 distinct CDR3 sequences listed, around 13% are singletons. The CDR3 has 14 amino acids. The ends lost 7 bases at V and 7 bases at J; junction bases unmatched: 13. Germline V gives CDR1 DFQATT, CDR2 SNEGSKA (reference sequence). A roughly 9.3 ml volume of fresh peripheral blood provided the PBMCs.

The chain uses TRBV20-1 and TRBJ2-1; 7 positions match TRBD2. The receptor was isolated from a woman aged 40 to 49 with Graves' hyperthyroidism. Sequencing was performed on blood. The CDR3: CSVPPAGEWNEQFF. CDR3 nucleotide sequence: TGCAGTGTTCCCCCGGCGGGAGAGTGGAATGAGCAGTTCTTC.